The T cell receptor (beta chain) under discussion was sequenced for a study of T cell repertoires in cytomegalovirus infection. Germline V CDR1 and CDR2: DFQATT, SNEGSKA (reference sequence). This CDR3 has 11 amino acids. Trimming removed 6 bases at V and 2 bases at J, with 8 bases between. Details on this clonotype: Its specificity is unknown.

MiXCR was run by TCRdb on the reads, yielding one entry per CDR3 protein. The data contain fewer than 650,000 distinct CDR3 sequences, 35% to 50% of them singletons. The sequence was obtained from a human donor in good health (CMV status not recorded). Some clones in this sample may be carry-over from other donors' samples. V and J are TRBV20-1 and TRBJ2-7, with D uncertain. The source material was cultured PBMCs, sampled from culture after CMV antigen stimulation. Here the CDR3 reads CSADTAYEQYF. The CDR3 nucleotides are TGCAGTGCCGACACGGCCTACGAGCAGTACTTC.